Listed below are T cell receptor beta chains from one sample, sequenced in a study of vaccination effects on CD4 cells after COVID-19. No antigen has been identified for these receptors. Clones were sequenced by immunoSEQ multiplex PCR, and TCRdb holds only the in-frame ones, with some missing. Counted here are some 69,000 clones, roughly 73% occurring once; the ten biggest clones make up approximately 2.2%. Sequenced material: CD4+ T cells from PBMCs cultured without peptide, taken after COVID-19 vaccination. The receptors were gathered from a human donor who received a COVID-19 vaccine. The CDR3 runs from the conserved cysteine through the conserved F or W. A D gene is named only where the DNA matches it firmly. Rows give clone size only sometimes, using once, few, many, or a class for an expanded clone.

d_gene	v_gene	abundance	j_gene	CDR3aa	CDR3nt
.	TRBV9	few	TRBJ1-2	CASSPSGQNYGYTF	TGTGCCAGCAGCCCCTCAGGCCAGAACTATGGCTACACCTTC
.	TRBV28	.	TRBJ1-1	CASSTRPRQSTEAFF	TGTGCCAGCAGTACTCGACCGCGTCAAAGCACTGAAGCTTTCTTT
.	TRBV5-1	once	TRBJ2-5	CASSLGALGETQYF	TGCGCCAGCAGCTTGGGGGCCTTAGGGGAGACCCAGTACTTC
TRBD2	TRBV7-3	once	TRBJ2-2	CASSLGRRGGSGELFF	TGTGCCAGCAGCTTAGGCCGGCGGGGGGGCTCCGGGGAGCTGTTTTTT
.	TRBV30	.	TRBJ2-6	CAWEVLSGANVLTF	TGTGCCTGGGAGGTACTCTCTGGGGCCAACGTCCTGACTTTC
TRBD1	TRBV19	few	TRBJ1-6	CAARAGQDLTLHF	TGTGCCGCGAGGGCAGGACAGGACCTCACCCTCCACTTT
.	TRBV21-1	.	TRBJ1-2	CASTLKGGRGYGYTF	TGTGCCAGCACCCTAAAGGGGGGGCGCGGCTATGGCTACACCTTC
.	TRBV5-1	once	TRBJ1-3	CASSPRAGGAGNTIYF	TGCGCCAGCAGCCCTCGGGCGGGAGGGGCTGGAAACACCATATATTTT
.	TRBV19	.	TRBJ1-2	CASSIDRDIYGYTF	TGTGCCAGTAGTATAGACCGGGACATCTATGGCTACACCTTC
.	TRBV9	.	TRBJ2-1	CASSADLTNEQFF	TGTGCCAGCAGCGCCGACCTGACCAATGAGCAGTTCTTC
TRBD1	TRBV7-2	.	TRBJ2-6	CASSLGGQGVTSGANVLTF	TGTGCCAGCAGCTTAGGAGGGCAGGGGGTTACCTCTGGGGCCAACGTCCTGACTTTC
.	TRBV7-2	.	TRBJ2-3	CASSGTGRETDTQYF	TGTGCCAGCAGCGGGACGGGCAGGGAGACAGATACGCAGTATTTT
.	TRBV29-1	few	TRBJ1-1	CSVDPRGGMDTEAFF	TGCAGCGTTGACCCTAGGGGGGGAATGGACACTGAAGCTTTCTTT
TRBD1	TRBV6-2/TRBV6-3	.	TRBJ1-4	CASSATGTGPEKLFF	TGTGCCAGCAGTGCCACCGGGACAGGACCTGAAAAACTGTTTTTT
.	TRBV10-3	few	TRBJ1-2	CAISREDYGYTF	TGTGCCATCTCCAGGGAGGACTATGGCTACACCTTC
.	TRBV11-2	.	TRBJ1-4	CASSLVQAINEKLFF	TGTGCCAGCAGCTTGGTACAGGCGATTAATGAAAAACTGTTTTTT
.	TRBV7-8	few	TRBJ1-2	CASSLAVGVGYGYTF	TGTGCCAGCAGCTTAGCGGTGGGAGTTGGGTATGGCTACACCTTC
TRBD1	TRBV4-1	.	TRBJ1-1	CASSQLRDSTEAFF	TGCGCCAGCAGCCAACTCCGGGACAGCACTGAAGCTTTCTTT
TRBD1	TRBV4-3	.	TRBJ1-1	CASSSAPGGWTEAFF	TGCGCCAGCAGCTCAGCTCCAGGGGGCTGGACTGAAGCTTTCTTT
TRBD1	TRBV7-2	.	TRBJ1-5	CASSPRTGGNQPQHF	TGTGCCAGCAGCCCCCGGACAGGGGGGAACCAGCCCCAGCATTTT
.	TRBV7-3	.	TRBJ1-1	CASSLKGSGDTEAFF	TGTGCCAGCAGCTTAAAAGGGAGCGGAGACACTGAAGCTTTCTTT
TRBD2	TRBV5-1	.	TRBJ2-1	CASSLVAGGPNEQFF	TGCGCCAGCAGCTTGGTAGCGGGGGGGCCGAATGAGCAGTTCTTC
TRBD1	TRBV6-5	few	TRBJ1-2	CASRTGQGNYGYTF	TGTGCCAGCAGAACCGGACAGGGAAACTATGGCTACACCTTC
.	TRBV6-5	.	TRBJ1-1	CASSSDWAHPPEAFF	TGTGCCAGCAGTTCTGACTGGGCCCACCCCCCTGAGGCTTTCTTT
TRBD1	TRBV5-1	few	TRBJ1-6	CASRGQGASYNSPLHF	TGCGCCAGCAGAGGACAGGGGGCATCCTATAATTCACCCCTCCACTTT
.	TRBV28	many	TRBJ1-1	CASSSGHPNTEAFF	TGTGCCAGCAGTTCGGGACACCCGAACACTGAAGCTTTCTTT
TRBD1	TRBV12-3/TRBV12-4	.	TRBJ2-3	CASSGTVWAQYF	TGTGCCAGCAGTGGGACAGTCTGGGCGCAGTATTTT
TRBD1	TRBV15	.	TRBJ1-6	CATSRDAGTATSSPLHF	TGTGCCACCAGCAGAGACGCCGGGACAGCTACAAGTTCACCCCTCCACTTT
TRBD1	TRBV6-5	.	TRBJ1-2	CASSTTGESSYGYTF	TGTGCCAGCAGTACGACAGGGGAGTCGTCCTATGGCTACACCTTC
.	TRBV5-5	.	TRBJ1-1	CASSYERTENTEAFF	TGTGCCAGCAGCTATGAAAGGACCGAGAACACTGAAGCTTTCTTT
TRBD1	TRBV7-3	.	TRBJ1-1	CASSTSAGQGAEAFF	TGTGCCAGCAGCACCAGCGCCGGACAGGGAGCTGAAGCTTTCTTT
.	TRBV2	.	TRBJ1-4	CASSGEKLFF	TGTGCCAGCAGTGGTGAAAAACTGTTTTTT
.	TRBV5-1	few	TRBJ1-6	CASSPGTDNSPLHF	TGCGCCAGCTCTCCGGGGACGGACAATTCACCCCTCCACTTT
.	TRBV5-1	.	TRBJ2-2	CASSLRYSGGANTGELFF	TGCGCCAGCAGCTTGCGGTATTCCGGGGGCGCGAACACCGGGGAGCTGTTTTTT
.	TRBV7-2	few	TRBJ2-6	CASSLLRGTGANVLTF	TGTGCCAGCAGCTTATTGCGAGGGACTGGGGCCAACGTCCTGACTTTC
TRBD1	TRBV5-1	.	TRBJ1-1	CASSRGQGSTEAFF	TGCGCCAGCAGCCGAGGACAGGGGAGCACTGAAGCTTTCTTT
.	TRBV5-5	.	TRBJ2-1	CASSFLATYNEQFF	TGTGCCAGCAGCTTTCTAGCGACCTACAATGAGCAGTTCTTC
TRBD1	TRBV19	.	TRBJ2-5	CASRGTGPRETQYF	TGTGCCAGTAGGGGGACAGGACCCCGAGAGACCCAGTACTTC
.	TRBV9	once	TRBJ2-6	CASSVATRDSGANVLTF	TGTGCCAGCAGCGTAGCTACGCGGGACTCTGGGGCCAACGTCCTGACTTTC
.	TRBV2	.	TRBJ2-5	CASSGEETQYF	TGTGCCAGCAGTGGGGAAGAGACCCAGTACTTC
.	TRBV5-1	.	TRBJ2-2	CASSVGQLTGELFF	TGCGCCAGCAGCGTAGGACAGCTCACCGGGGAGCTGTTTTTT
.	TRBV6-4	few	TRBJ1-2	CASSPGTLGYYYGYTF	TGTGCCAGCAGCCCCGGGACACTAGGTTATTACTATGGCTACACCTTC
.	TRBV5-1	.	TRBJ1-1	CASSLSGPDHTEAFF	TGCGCCAGCAGCTTGAGCGGGCCGGATCACACTGAAGCTTTCTTT
TRBD1	TRBV18	.	TRBJ1-3	CASSPSGQGSGNTIYF	TGTGCCAGCTCACCCTCGGGACAGGGCTCTGGAAACACCATATATTTT
.	TRBV6-6	.	TRBJ1-6	CASSYGRNSPLHF	TGTGCCAGCAGTTACGGGAGGAATTCACCCCTCCACTTT
TRBD2	TRBV19	.	TRBJ2-5	CASSKPRGDEETQYF	TGTGCCAGTAGCAAACCGCGGGGGGACGAAGAGACCCAGTACTTC
TRBD1	TRBV19	.	TRBJ1-5	CASSIGTDNQPQHF	TGTGCCAGTAGTATTGGGACAGACAATCAGCCCCAGCATTTT
.	TRBV29-1	.	TRBJ1-2	CSVPSGTGYTF	TGCAGCGTGCCCTCAGGGACTGGCTACACCTTC
TRBD1	TRBV28	.	TRBJ1-4	CASSFPGQGNEKLFF	TGTGCCAGCAGTTTCCCGGGACAGGGGAATGAAAAACTGTTTTTT
.	TRBV18	.	TRBJ2-3	CASSPSRADTQYF	TGTGCCAGCTCACCGTCTCGGGCAGATACGCAGTATTTT
.	TRBV3-1/TRBV3-2	once	TRBJ2-5	CASSQDRAGGPRETQYF	TGTGCCAGCAGCCAAGATCGGGCAGGGGGGCCCCGAGAGACCCAGTACTTC
.	TRBV6-5	.	TRBJ1-1	CASSRAGADEAFF	TGTGCCAGCAGTCGGGCAGGGGCGGATGAAGCTTTCTTT
TRBD1	TRBV6-5	.	TRBJ1-4	CASLGTGGREKLFF	TGTGCCAGCCTCGGGACAGGGGGGCGTGAAAAACTGTTTTTT
.	TRBV19	.	TRBJ2-1	CASSIGGGLGYNEQFF	TGTGCCAGTAGTATAGGCGGCGGGCTTGGGTACAATGAGCAGTTCTTC
.	TRBV24-1	.	TRBJ1-1	CATSEGQRNTEAFF	TGTGCCACCAGTGAAGGCCAGAGGAACACTGAAGCTTTCTTT
.	TRBV2	.	TRBJ2-2	CASGAFAGGELFF	TGTGCCAGCGGTGCTTTTGCGGGCGGGGAGCTGTTTTTT
TRBD1	TRBV9	once	TRBJ1-1	CASSKGQHTEAFF	TGTGCCAGCAGCAAGGGACAGCACACTGAAGCTTTCTTT
.	TRBV11-1	.	TRBJ2-3	CASSTGSFRDTQYF	TGTGCCAGCAGCACGGGGAGCTTTCGCGATACGCAGTATTTT
.	TRBV6-6	.	TRBJ1-1	CASSLPGGGEAFF	TGTGCCAGCAGTCTCCCGGGGGGGGGAGAGGCTTTCTTT
.	TRBV5-8	.	TRBJ1-2	CASSSRIYGYTF	TGTGCCAGCAGCTCCCGGATCTATGGCTACACCTTC